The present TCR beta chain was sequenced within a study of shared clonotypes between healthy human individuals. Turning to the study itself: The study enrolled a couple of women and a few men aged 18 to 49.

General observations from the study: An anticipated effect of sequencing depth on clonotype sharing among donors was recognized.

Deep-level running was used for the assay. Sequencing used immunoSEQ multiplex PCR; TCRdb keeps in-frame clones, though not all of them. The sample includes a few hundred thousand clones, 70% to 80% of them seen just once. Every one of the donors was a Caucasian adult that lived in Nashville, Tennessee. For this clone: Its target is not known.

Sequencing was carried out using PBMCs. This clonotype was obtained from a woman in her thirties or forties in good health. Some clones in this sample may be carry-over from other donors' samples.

The CDR3 sequence: CASSLNGRGKLGNTGELFF. CDR3 in DNA: TGCGCCAGCAGCTTGAACGGGAGGGGTAAGCTCGGGAACACCGGGGAGCTGTTTTTT. This chain joins TRBV5-1 and TRBJ2-2; 8 nucleotides agree with TRBD2. After removal of 1 base from V and 1 base from J, the junction contained 12 bases not matched to a gene. The CDR3 is 19 amino acids. Germline-derived CDR1 and CDR2 are SGHRS and YFSETQ.